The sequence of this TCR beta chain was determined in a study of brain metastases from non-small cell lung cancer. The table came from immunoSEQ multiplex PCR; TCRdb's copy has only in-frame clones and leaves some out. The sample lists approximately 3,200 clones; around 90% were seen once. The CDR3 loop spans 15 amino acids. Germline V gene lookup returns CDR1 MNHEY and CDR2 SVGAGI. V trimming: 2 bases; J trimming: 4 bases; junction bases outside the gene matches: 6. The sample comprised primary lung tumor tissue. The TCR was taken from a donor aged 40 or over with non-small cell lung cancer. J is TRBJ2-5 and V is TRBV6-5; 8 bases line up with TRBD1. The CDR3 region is CASSYGQGAGETQYF. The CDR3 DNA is TGTGCCAGCAGTTACGGGCAGGGGGCAGGAGAGACCCAGTACTTC.